This entry concerns a single TCR beta chain. Its cognate antigen is unknown. The data were obtained in a study of cytomegalovirus exposure and HLA in healthy donors. Turning to the study itself: From 190 million or so T cells, an earlier analysis saw roughly 120 million unique TCR beta sequences. Findings and limits, study-wide: Per a prior analysis, the majority of TCR beta V segments were productive roughly 87% or roughly 30% of the time. Some V segments, including TRBV6-2 and TRBV6-3, were excluded as indistinguishable. The study reported that TCR beta sequences accurately predicted HLA-A and HLA-B alleles in most subjects.

V dropped 3 bases and J dropped 6; count of bases not matched to a gene: 7. Germline CDR1 reads SGHRS; CDR2 reads YFSETQ. This CDR3 region has 16 residues. Researchers ran the PCR with 60 Vbeta and 13 Jbeta primers. Sequencing used immunoSEQ multiplex PCR; TCRdb keeps in-frame clones, though not all of them. The top ten clones hold roughly 2.1% of a sample with fewer than 250,000 clones, 60% to 80% of them seen once. The clonotype comes from a woman in her 30s in good health and CMV-seropositive. Input material: PBMCs. The rearrangement uses TRBV5-1 and TRBJ2-1, with 12 nucleotides matching TRBD2. The CDR3 nucleotides are TGCGCCAGCAGCTCCCTAGCGGGAGGGCCCCCCAATGAGCAGTTCTTC. Translated, it gives CASSSLAGGPPNEQFF.